Below are 20 T cell receptor beta chains sequenced from a single sample in a study of shared clonotypes between healthy human individuals. Assay: immunoSEQ multiplex PCR; the TCRdb copy retains only in-frame clones and omits some. The sample lists fewer than 1.8 million clones, approximately 98.5% occurring once. The sequenced sample consisted of naive CD4+ T cells sorted from blood. Subset indicated: CD45RA+ positively selected. The receptors shown here come from a man aged 25 to 45 in good health.

The chain couples TRBV7-9 to TRBJ2-1, with D tentatively TRBD2 (6 bases). CDR3 length: 11 residues. CDR1 and CDR2 (germline): SEHNR, FQNEAQ (reference sequence). Trimming stripped 4 bases from V and 13 bases from J, with 11 bases between. CDR3 nucleotide sequence: TGTGCCAGCAGCTGGGAGGCGGGACAGTTCTTC. Protein product: CASSWEAGQFF.

The chain employs TRBV27 and TRBJ2-5; perhaps TRBD1 as D (6 bases). V dropped 4 bases and J dropped 5 bases, with 11 bases sitting between them. There are 13 residues in the CDR3. From germline, CDR1 is MNHEY and CDR2 SMNVEV (reference sequence). The CDR3: CASSYRVRETQYF. CDR3 in DNA: TGTGCCAGCAGTTACAGGGTTCGGGAGACCCAGTACTTC.

The chain is built from TRBV6-6 and TRBJ2-4; perhaps TRBD1 as D (5 bases). The V and J ends lost 5 bases and 5 bases respectively, with 10 bases between them. From germline, CDR1 is MNHNY and CDR2 SVGAGI (reference sequence). This CDR3 is 13 amino acids long. CDR3 in amino acids: CASSLPTENIQYF. The DNA of the CDR3 is TGTGCCAGCAGTCTCCCGACAGAAAACATTCAGTACTTC.

This clone was counted once. The chain is built from TRBV29-1 and TRBJ2-6; no reliable D call. Trimming took 8 bases from V and 0 from J, leaving 11 bases between them. The length of the CDR3 is 14 residues. The germline gives CDR1 SQVTM, CDR2 ANQGSEA. The CDR3 sequence is CSTSSVSGANVLTF. The CDR3 bases are TGCAGCACATCATCGGTCTCTGGGGCCAACGTCCTGACTTTC.

V is TRBV7-9 and J is TRBJ2-3; D gene uncertain. CDR3 length: 15 residues. The V and J ends lost 7 bases and 6 bases respectively, with 20 bases between them. Germline CDR1 and CDR2: SEHNR and FQNEAQ (reference sequence). CDR3 residues: CASTPGNLLADTQYF. CDR3 nucleotide sequence: TGTGCCAGCACCCCTGGGAACCTCCTGGCCGATACGCAGTATTTT.

V gene TRBV27 combines with J gene TRBJ1-2, with 8 bases lining up with TRBD1. The germline gives CDR1 MNHEY, CDR2 SMNVEV (reference sequence). V dropped 3 bases and J dropped 2; count of bases not matched to a gene: 8. The CDR3 covers 16 residues. CDR3 residues: CASSLRRDRTNYGYTF. In DNA form, the CDR3 reads TGTGCCAGCAGTTTGCGCCGGGACAGGACGAACTATGGCTACACCTTC.

The V and J genes are TRBV9 and TRBJ2-3; D unresolved. CDR3 length: 14 residues. The V end was cut by 0 bases, the J end by 5 bases, with 10 bases between. Looked up from germline, CDR1 is SGDLS and CDR2 is YYNGEE. CDR3 sequence reads: CASSVDRLGDTQYF. CDR3 sequence (DNA): TGTGCCAGCAGCGTAGATAGGTTGGGAGATACGCAGTATTTT.

The V call is TRBV7-2, the J call TRBJ2-7; the match to TRBD1 covers 7 bases. Per the germline V gene, CDR1 is SGHTA and CDR2 is FQGNSA. The CDR3 is made up of 14 amino acids. J gave up 0 bases and V 5 bases, and 4 bases lay outside the gene matches. The CDR3 loop is CASSQDRPSYEQYF. The DNA of the CDR3 is TGTGCCAGCAGCCAGGACAGGCCCTCCTACGAGCAGTACTTC.

V usage is TRBV7-6 and J usage is TRBJ2-7; D remains unclear. The CDR3 sequence is 11 residues long. Trimming removed 8 bases from V and 10 bases from J, with 15 bases in between. Germline V CDR1 and CDR2: SGHVS, FNYEAQ. The CDR3 protein is CASLRVLVQYF. The CDR3 DNA is TGTGCCAGCTTACGGGTCCTCGTTCAGTACTTC.

The CDR3 region is CASSFQLRGTEAFF. The CDR3 DNA reads as TGTGCCAGCAGCTTCCAGCTACGTGGGACTGAAGCTTTCTTT. The chain employs TRBV7-2 and TRBJ1-1; D not certain. Deletions cut 3 bases from V and 5 bases from J, with 13 bases between. In germline, CDR1 is SGHTA, CDR2 FQGNSA. The CDR3 has 14 residues.

This chain joins TRBV6-1 and TRBJ2-6, with 8 nucleotides matching TRBD1. Trimming cost V 3 bases and J 0 bases; bases outside gene matches: 7. This CDR3 spans 18 amino acids. CDR1 is MNHNS and CDR2 is SASEGT in the germline V gene. The CDR3 DNA sequence: TGTGCCAGCAGTGATGAGTGGACAGGGTACTCTGGGGCCAACGTCCTGACTTTC. Amino acid sequence: CASSDEWTGYSGANVLTF.

This chain links TRBV5-1 with TRBJ2-6; the match to TRBD1 covers 11 bases. The CDR3 totals 17 residues. CDR1 is SGHRS, CDR2 YFSETQ, per germline. J lost 3 bases, V lost 3 bases, and 5 bases had no gene match. The CDR3 here is CASSYGQGAFGANVLTF. The CDR3 coding sequence is TGCGCCAGCAGCTATGGACAGGGGGCCTTTGGGGCCAACGTCCTGACTTTC. Based on the CDR3 plus reference TRBV5-1 and TRBJ2-6, the full variable domain is KAGVTQTPRYLIKTRGQQVTLSCSPISGHRSVSWYQQTPGQGLQFLFEYFSETQRNKGNFPGRFSGRQFSNSRSEMNVSTLELGDSALYLCASSYGQGAFGANVLTFGAGSRLTVL.

The chain uses TRBV9 and TRBJ1-2, with 8 positions matching TRBD1. The V and J ends lost 3 bases and 2 bases, in that order; junction bases with no gene match: 9. CDR1 SGDLS and CDR2 YYNGEE come from the germline V gene. The CDR3 has 16 residues. As DNA, the CDR3 is TGTGCCAGCAGCGCCGGAGGACAGGGCGCAAACTATGGCTACACCTTC. It translates to CASSAGGQGANYGYTF.

V gene TRBV28 combines with J gene TRBJ2-1; D call uncertain. Per germline, CDR1 MDHEN and CDR2 SYDVKM. This CDR3 has 17 residues. V gave up 4 bases and J gave up 1 base, with 17 bases separating them. CDR3 region: CASSSLGRAESYNEQFF. As DNA, the CDR3 is TGTGCCAGCAGTTCCCTAGGACGAGCCGAATCCTACAATGAGCAGTTCTTC.

This clone is a singleton in its sample. This rearrangement joins TRBV30 to TRBJ2-5, with 8 bases matching TRBD2. In germline, CDR1 is GTSNPN, CDR2 SVGIG (reference sequence). V shed 0 bases, J shed 2 bases, and the junction held 5 bases outside the gene matches. There are 15 residues in the CDR3. The CDR3 nucleotides read TGTGCCTGGAGTGTGAGCGGGAGACCTCAAGAGACCCAGTACTTC. This translates into CAWSVSGRPQETQYF.

The J gene is TRBJ2-7, the V gene TRBV27; 10 bases fit TRBD2. The J segment lost 3 bases and the V segment lost 5 bases, leaving 10 bases of the junction unmatched. Germline V lookup: CDR1 MNHEY, CDR2 SMNVEV (reference sequence). The CDR3 is made up of 16 amino acids. As DNA, the CDR3 is TGTGCCAGCAGTCCGAGGGCTAGCGGGGGTTTCTACGAGCAGTACTTC. It codes for CASSPRASGGFYEQYF.

This clone was detected once. The CDR3 DNA sequence: TGTGCCACTCCGGGACCTGAGCAGTTCTTC. Translation gives CATPGPEQFF. The chain is built from TRBV9 and TRBJ2-1, with D perhaps assigned TRBD1 or TRBD2 (5 bases each). This CDR3 has 10 amino acids. Germline loops: CDR1 SGDLS, CDR2 YYNGEE. Trimming stripped 9 bases from V and 9 bases from J, with 10 bases between.

Concerning this clone itself: Other nucleotide sequences from this sample produce the same CDR3. This chain links TRBV28 with TRBJ2-7; D is uncertain. CDR3 length equals 11 residues. Germline CDR1 MDHEN, CDR2 SYDVKM. V lost 6 bases to trimming and J lost 4 bases, with 7 bases between them. CDR3: CASSPRYEQYF. CDR3 coding DNA: TGTGCCAGCAGCCCTAGGTACGAGCAGTACTTC.

This sequence joins TRBV28 and TRBJ2-3; D is possibly TRBD2 (5 bases). V gave up 4 bases and J gave up 0 bases, with 8 bases separating them. The V gene's germline CDR1 is MDHEN and CDR2 SYDVKM. This CDR3 has 14 amino acids. The CDR3 DNA sequence: TGTGCCAGCAGTTACGGCGGGAGCACAGATACGCAGTATTTT. It translates to CASSYGGSTDTQYF.

This clone was seen just once. The chain links TRBV6-6 to TRBJ1-2, with D perhaps TRBD1 (5 bases). The ends were cut back, 2 bases at V and 7 bases at J, with 14 bases in the middle. There are 14 residues in the CDR3. The germline V gene has CDR1 MNHNY and CDR2 SVGAGI (reference sequence). This CDR3 is CASSYVGGESGYTF. The CDR3 DNA sequence: TGTGCCAGCAGTTACGTTGGGGGAGAGAGTGGCTACACCTTC.